The rows below give T cell receptor beta chains drawn from one sample of a study of shared clonotypes between healthy human individuals. TCRdb's copy holds only in-frame clones and misses some; the assay was immunoSEQ multiplex PCR. This sample has over a million clones, with roughly 96% found just once. The source material was naive CD4+ T cells sorted from blood. The receptors stem from a young man in good health. The CDR3 runs from the conserved cysteine through the conserved F or W. The D gene is left open where the match is weak. Expanded clones are given a class, and other clones once, few, many or no size at all.

cdr3_nt | cdr3_aa | j_call | d_call | clone_size | v_call
TGTGCCAGCAGCTTAGTAGCAACAGGCCCCAGCTACGAGCAGTACTTC | CASSLVATGPSYEQYF | TRBJ2-7 | NA | NA | TRBV7-2
TGTGCCAGCAGCCGGGGGCCAACAGGGCAGCCCCAGCATTTT | CASSRGPTGQPQHF | TRBJ1-5 | NA | NA | TRBV7-2
TGTGCCAGCAGTTTTTTACTAGCGTCAGGCTCCTACAATGAGCAGTTCTTC | CASSFLLASGSYNEQFF | TRBJ2-1 | TRBD2 | NA | TRBV27
TGTGCCAGCAGCCGAGGGACAGCTAATCAGCCCCAGCATTTT | CASSRGTANQPQHF | TRBJ1-5 | TRBD1 | NA | TRBV5-8
TGTGCCAGCAGCGAAGGAGGGACGGGCCGCTACGAGCAGTACTTC | CASSEGGTGRYEQYF | TRBJ2-7 | NA | once | TRBV7-9
TGTGCCAGCAGTTTTAACCGGGACTATAATTCACCCCTCCACTTT | CASSFNRDYNSPLHF | TRBJ1-6 | NA | NA | TRBV7-2
TGTGCCAGCAGTGGCCACCTGAACACTGAAGCTTTCTTT | CASSGHLNTEAFF | TRBJ1-1 | NA | NA | TRBV2
TGCGCCAGCAGCTTGGCCCTAGCGGGGTCCTACAATGAGCAGTTCTTC | CASSLALAGSYNEQFF | TRBJ2-1 | TRBD2 | NA | TRBV5-1
TGTGCCAGCAGCAAAGGACGAACAACGACCCAGGACTACGAGCAGTACTTC | CASSKGRTTTQDYEQYF | TRBJ2-7 | NA | NA | TRBV21-1
TGTGCCAGCAGCCCCATCGACGCTGAAGCTTTCTTT | CASSPIDAEAFF | TRBJ1-1 | NA | NA | TRBV11-2
TGTGCCAGCAGCTCCGTGGCCAATCAGCCCCAGCATTTT | CASSSVANQPQHF | TRBJ1-5 | NA | NA | TRBV6-5